This TCR beta chain was recorded in a study of blood T cell repertoires in COVID-19. Study details: The analysed material was cDNA or gDNA that came from T cells, B-cell-depleted T cells, or PBMCs.

The assay was immunoSEQ multiplex PCR, and TCRdb's table has in-frame clones only and misses some. The sample carries 200,000 or so clones, about nine tenths recorded once. Participants were aged about 18 to 90 years, lived in roughly 23 US areas, and enrolled virtually. Donors were grouped by their self-reported clinical history. V was clipped by 4 bases and J by 5 bases; unmatched bases: 15. CDR3 length: 18 residues. CDR1 and CDR2 (germline): SGHDT, YYEEEE. The specimen was PBMCs or T cells enriched from blood (not recorded which). The rearrangement links TRBV5-6 to TRBJ1-6, with 7 bases matching TRBD1. The sequence came from a woman aged 40 to 50 with acute COVID-19. This CDR3 reads CASSRPGTVGADNSPLHF. The DNA of the CDR3 is TGTGCCAGCAGCCGTCCCGGGACAGTCGGGGCTGATAATTCACCCCTCCACTTT.